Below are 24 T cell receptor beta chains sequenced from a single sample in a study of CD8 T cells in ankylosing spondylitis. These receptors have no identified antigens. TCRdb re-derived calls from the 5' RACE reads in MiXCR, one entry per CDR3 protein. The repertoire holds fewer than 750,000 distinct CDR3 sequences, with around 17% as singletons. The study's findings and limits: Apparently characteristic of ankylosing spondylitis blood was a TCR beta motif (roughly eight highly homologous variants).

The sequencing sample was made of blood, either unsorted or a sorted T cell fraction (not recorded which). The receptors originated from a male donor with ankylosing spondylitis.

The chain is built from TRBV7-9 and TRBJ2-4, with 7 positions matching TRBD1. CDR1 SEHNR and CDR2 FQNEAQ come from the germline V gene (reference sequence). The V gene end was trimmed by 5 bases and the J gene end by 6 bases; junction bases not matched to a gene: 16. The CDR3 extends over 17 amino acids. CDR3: CASSTRGDLAGGNIQYF. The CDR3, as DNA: TGTGCCAGCAGCACAAGGGGTGATCTAGCAGGGGGAAACATTCAGTACTTC.

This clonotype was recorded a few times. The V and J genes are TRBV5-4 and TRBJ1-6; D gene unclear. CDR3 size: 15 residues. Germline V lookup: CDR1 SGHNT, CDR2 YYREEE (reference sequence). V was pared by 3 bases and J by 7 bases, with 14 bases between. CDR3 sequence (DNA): TGTGCCAGCAGCTCCTCCACGGCAAAGAATTCACCCCTCCACTTT. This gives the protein CASSSSTAKNSPLHF.

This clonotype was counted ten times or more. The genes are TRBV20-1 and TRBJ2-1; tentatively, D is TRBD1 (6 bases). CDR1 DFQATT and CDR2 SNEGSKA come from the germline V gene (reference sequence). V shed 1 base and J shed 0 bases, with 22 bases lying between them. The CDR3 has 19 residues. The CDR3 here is CSARGTGKSLGSSYNEQFF. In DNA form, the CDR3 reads TGCAGTGCTAGAGGAACAGGGAAAAGCTTAGGGAGCTCCTACAATGAGCAGTTCTTC.

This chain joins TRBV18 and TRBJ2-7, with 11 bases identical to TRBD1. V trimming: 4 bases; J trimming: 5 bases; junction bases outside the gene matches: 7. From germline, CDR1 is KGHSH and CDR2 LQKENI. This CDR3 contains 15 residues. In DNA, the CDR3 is TGTGCCAGCTCACTCCCGGGACAGGGGGTCCACGAGCAGTACTTC. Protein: CASSLPGQGVHEQYF.

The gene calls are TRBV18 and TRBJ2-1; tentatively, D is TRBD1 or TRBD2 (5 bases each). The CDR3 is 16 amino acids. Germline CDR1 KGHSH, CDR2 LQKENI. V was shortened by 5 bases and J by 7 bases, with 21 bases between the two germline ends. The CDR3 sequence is CASSTTGPNGRNEQFF. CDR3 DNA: TGTGCCAGCTCAACCACGGGACCCAATGGTCGGAATGAGCAGTTCTTC.

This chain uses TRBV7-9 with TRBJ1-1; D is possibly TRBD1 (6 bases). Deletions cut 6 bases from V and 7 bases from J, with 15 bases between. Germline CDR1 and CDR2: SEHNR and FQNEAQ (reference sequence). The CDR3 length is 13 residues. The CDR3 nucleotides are TGTGCCAGCAGTGACAGGATTGTTCTTGAAGCTTTCTTT. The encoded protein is CASSDRIVLEAFF.

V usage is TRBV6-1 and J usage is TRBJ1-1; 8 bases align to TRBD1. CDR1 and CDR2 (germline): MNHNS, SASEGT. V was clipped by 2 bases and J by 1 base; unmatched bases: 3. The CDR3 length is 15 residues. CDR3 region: CASSEQDRANTEAFF. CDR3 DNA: TGTGCCAGCAGTGAACAGGACAGGGCGAACACTGAAGCTTTCTTT.

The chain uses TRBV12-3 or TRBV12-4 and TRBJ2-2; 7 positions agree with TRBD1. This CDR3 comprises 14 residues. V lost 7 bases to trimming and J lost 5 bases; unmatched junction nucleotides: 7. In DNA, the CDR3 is TGTGCCAGCACCTCCGGGACAGCTACCGGGGAGCTGTTTTTT. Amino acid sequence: CASTSGTATGELFF.

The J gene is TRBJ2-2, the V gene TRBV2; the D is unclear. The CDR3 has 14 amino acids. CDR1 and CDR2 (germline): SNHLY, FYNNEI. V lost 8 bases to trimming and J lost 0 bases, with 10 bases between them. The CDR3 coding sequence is TGTGCCAGCGGTGGCGGAACGAACACCGGGGAGCTGTTTTTT. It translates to CASGGGTNTGELFF.

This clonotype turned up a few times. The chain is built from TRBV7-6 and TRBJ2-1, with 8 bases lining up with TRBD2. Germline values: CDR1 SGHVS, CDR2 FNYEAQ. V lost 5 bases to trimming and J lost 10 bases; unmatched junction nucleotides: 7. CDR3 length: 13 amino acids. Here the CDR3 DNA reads TGTGCCAGCAGCCCCCGACTAGCGACGGAGCAGTTCTTC. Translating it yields CASSPRLATEQFF.

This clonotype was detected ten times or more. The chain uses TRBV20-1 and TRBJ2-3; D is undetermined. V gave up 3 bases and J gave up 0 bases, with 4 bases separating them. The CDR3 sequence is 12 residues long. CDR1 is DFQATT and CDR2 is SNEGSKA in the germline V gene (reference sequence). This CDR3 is CSASPSTDTQYF. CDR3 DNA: TGCAGTGCTAGTCCTAGCACAGATACGCAGTATTTT.

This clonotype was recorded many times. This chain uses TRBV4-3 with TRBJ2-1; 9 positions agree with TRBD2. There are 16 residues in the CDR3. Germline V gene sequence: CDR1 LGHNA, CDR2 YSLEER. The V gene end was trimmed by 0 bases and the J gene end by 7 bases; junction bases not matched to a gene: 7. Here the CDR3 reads CASSQEGGRAKNEQFF. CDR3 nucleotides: TGCGCCAGCAGCCAAGAGGGCGGGAGGGCGAAAAATGAGCAGTTCTTC.

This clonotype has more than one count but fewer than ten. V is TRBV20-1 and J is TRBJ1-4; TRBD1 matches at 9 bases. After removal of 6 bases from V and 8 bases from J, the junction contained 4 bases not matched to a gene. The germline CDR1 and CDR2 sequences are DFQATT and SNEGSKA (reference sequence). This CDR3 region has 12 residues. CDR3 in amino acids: CSAWTGEEKLFF. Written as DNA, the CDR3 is TGCAGTGCATGGACAGGGGAAGAAAAACTGTTTTTT.

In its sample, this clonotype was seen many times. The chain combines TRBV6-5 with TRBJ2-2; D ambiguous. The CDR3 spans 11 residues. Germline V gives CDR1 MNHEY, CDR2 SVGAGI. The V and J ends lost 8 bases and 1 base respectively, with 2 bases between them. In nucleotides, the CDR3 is TGTGCCAGCTGGAACACCGGGGAGCTGTTTTTT. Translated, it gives CASWNTGELFF.

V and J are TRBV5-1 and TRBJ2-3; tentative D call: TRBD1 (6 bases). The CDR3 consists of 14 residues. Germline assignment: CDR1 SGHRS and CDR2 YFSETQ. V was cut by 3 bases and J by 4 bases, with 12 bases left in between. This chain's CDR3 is CASSWGQGPDTQYF. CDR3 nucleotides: TGCGCCAGCAGCTGGGGGCAGGGCCCAGATACGCAGTATTTT.

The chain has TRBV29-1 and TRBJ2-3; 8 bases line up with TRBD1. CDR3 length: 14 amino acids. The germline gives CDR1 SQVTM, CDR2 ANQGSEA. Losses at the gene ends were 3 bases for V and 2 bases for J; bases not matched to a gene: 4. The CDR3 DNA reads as TGCAGCGTTGAGGTCCAGGGGGCCACAGATACGCAGTATTTT. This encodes CSVEVQGATDTQYF.

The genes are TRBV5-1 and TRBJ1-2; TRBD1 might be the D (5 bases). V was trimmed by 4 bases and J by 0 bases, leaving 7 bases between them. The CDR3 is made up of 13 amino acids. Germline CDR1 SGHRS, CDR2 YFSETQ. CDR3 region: CASSRDPNYGYTF. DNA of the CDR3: TGCGCCAGCAGCAGGGACCCTAACTATGGCTACACCTTC. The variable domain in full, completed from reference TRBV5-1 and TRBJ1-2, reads KAGVTQTPRYLIKTRGQQVTLSCSPISGHRSVSWYQQTPGQGLQFLFEYFSETQRNKGNFPGRFSGRQFSNSRSEMNVSTLELGDSALYLCASSRDPNYGYTFGSGTRLTVV.

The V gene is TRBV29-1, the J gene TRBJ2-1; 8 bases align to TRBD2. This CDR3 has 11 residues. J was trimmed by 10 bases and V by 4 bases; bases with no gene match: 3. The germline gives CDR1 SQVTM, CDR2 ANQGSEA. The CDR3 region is CSVVSSGEQFF. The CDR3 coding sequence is TGCAGCGTTGTTTCTAGCGGGGAGCAGTTCTTC.

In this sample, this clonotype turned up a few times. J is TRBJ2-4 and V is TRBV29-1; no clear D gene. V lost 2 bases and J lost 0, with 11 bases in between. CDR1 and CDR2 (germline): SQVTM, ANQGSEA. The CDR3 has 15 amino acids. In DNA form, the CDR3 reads TGCAGCGTTGAAAGAACAACCCTAGCCAAAAACATTCAGTACTTC. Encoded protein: CSVERTTLAKNIQYF.

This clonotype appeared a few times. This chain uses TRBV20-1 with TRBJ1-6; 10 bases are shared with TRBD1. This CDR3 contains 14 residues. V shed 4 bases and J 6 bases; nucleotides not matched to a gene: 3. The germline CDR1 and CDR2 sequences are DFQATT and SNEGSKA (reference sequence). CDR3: CSAIGQGVNSPLHF. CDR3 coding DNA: TGCAGTGCTATAGGACAGGGGGTTAATTCACCCCTCCACTTT.

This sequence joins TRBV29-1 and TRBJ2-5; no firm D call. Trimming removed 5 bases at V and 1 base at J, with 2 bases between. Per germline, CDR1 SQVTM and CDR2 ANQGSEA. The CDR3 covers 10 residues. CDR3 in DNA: TGCAGCGTTACCCAAGAGACCCAGTACTTC. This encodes CSVTQETQYF. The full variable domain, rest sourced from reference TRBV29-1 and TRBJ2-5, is SAVISQKPSRDICQRGTSLTIQCQVDSQVTMMFWYRQQPGQSLTLIATANQGSEATYESGFVIDKFPISRPNLTFSTLTVSNMSPEDSSIYLCSVTQETQYFGPGTRLLVL.

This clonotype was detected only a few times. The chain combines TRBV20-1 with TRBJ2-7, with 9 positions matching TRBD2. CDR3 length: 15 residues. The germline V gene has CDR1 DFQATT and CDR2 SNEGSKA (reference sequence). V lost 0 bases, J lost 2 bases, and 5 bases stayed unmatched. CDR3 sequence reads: CSARDSGSSAYEQYF. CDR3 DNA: TGCAGTGCTAGAGATAGCGGGAGTTCGGCCTACGAGCAGTACTTC.

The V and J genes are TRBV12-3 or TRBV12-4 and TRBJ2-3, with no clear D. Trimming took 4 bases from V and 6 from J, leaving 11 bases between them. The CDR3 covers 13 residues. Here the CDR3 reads CASSSSETDTQYF. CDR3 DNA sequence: TGTGCCAGCAGTTCCAGTGAAACGGATACGCAGTATTTT.

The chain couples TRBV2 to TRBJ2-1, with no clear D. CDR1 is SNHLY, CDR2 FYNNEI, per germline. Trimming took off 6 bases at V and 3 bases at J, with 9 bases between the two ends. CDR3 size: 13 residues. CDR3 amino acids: CASSLTLYNEQFF. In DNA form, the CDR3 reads TGTGCCAGCAGCCTGACACTCTACAATGAGCAGTTCTTC.